In its sample, the clone carrying this T cell receptor (beta chain) was seen once. What it recognizes is unknown. Profiled with immunoSEQ multiplex PCR; TCRdb holds only in-frame clones, not every one. The sample holds about 130,000 clones, about four fifths seen once. This sample is part of a study of T cell responses to AZD1222 COVID-19 vaccine. Broader study findings: Among those given AZD1222, only six or seven were seropositive at baseline.

The sequence derives from an adult in good health. The material sequenced was peripheral blood, taken on day 0 of AZD1222 vaccination.

The chain's CDR3 is CASTGGTGTGKMNTEAFF. The CDR3 DNA reads TGTGCCAGTACGGGGGGGACCGGGACAGGGAAAATGAACACTGAAGCTTTCTTT. The V gene is TRBV19, the J gene TRBJ1-1; 9 nucleotides match TRBD1. Unmatched junction bases numbered 15, after V lost 7 bases and J lost 0 bases. The CDR3 has 18 amino acids. In germline, CDR1 is LNHDA, CDR2 SQIVND (reference sequence).